This TCR beta chain stems from a study of OX40 agonist ivuxolimab in advanced cancers. The CDR3 contains 15 residues. V lost 0 bases, J lost 4 bases, and 13 bases lay in between. Looked up from germline, CDR1 is SGHNT and CDR2 is YYREEE (reference sequence). Clones were read by immunoSEQ multiplex PCR, and TCRdb kept only the in-frame ones, dropping some. Of 50,000 to 60,000 clones listed, approximately 90% were seen once; the top ten hold 13% to 15%. The sample was CD4+ or CD8+ T cells sorted from blood, taken in a trial of the OX40 agonist ivuxolimab. The chain joins TRBV5-4 to TRBJ2-5, with TRBD2 as a possible D gene (5 bases). This clonotype was sampled from an adult with an advanced solid tumor such as melanoma, head and neck, liver or kidney cancer. For the CDR3, the DNA is TGTGCCAGCAGCTTGGGAGAGAGTCGGGGAGAGACCCAGTACTTC. Its translation: CASSLGESRGETQYF.